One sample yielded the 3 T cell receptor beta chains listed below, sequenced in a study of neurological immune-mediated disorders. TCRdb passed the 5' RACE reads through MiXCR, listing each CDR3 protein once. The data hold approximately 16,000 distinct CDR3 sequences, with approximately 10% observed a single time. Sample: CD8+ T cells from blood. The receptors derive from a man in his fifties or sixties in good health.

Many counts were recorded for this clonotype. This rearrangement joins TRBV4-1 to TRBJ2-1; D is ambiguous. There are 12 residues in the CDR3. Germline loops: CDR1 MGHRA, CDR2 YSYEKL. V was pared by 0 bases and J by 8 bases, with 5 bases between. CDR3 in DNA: TGCGCCAGCAGCCAAGACACCTATGAGCAGTTCTTC. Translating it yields CASSQDTYEQFF.

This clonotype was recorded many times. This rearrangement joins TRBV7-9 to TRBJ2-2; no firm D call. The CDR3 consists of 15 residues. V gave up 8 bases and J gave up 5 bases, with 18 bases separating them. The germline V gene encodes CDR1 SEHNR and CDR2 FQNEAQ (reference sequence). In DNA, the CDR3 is TGTGCCAGCGCTTCTCGGGCTAGTTTAACCGGGGAGCTGTTTTTT. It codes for CASASRASLTGELFF.

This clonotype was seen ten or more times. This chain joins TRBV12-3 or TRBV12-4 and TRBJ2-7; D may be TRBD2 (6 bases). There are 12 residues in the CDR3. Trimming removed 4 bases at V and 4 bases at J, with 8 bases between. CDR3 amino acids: CASSYGGYEQYF. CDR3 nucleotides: TGTGCCAGCAGTTATGGGGGGTACGAGCAGTACTTC.